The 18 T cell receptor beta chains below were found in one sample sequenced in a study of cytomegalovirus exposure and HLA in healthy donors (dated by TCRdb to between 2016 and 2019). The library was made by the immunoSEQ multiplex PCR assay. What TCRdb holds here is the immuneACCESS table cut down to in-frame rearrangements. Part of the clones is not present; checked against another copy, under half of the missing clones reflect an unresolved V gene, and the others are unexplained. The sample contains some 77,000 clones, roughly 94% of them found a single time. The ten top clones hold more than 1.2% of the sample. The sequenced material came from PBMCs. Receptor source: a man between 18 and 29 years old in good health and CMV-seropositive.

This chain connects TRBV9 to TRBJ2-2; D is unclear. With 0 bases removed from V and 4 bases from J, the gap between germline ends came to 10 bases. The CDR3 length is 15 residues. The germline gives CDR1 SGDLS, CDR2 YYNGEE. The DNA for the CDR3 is TGTGCCAGCAGCGTAGTACCGACGGGCACCGGGGAGCTGTTTTTT. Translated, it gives CASSVVPTGTGELFF.

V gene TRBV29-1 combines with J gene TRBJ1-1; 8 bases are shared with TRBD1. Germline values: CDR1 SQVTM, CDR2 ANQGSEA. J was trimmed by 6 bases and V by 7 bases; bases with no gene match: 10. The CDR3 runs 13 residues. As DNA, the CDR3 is TGCAGCGCCCAGACAGGGGAAGTCGCTGAAGCTTTCTTT. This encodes CSAQTGEVAEAFF.

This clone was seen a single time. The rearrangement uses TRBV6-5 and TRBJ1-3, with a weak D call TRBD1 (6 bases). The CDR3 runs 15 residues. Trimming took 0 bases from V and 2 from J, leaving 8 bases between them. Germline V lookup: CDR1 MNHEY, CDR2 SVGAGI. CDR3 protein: CASSYSAGAGNTIYF. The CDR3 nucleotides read TGTGCCAGCAGTTACTCCGCAGGGGCTGGAAACACCATATATTTT.

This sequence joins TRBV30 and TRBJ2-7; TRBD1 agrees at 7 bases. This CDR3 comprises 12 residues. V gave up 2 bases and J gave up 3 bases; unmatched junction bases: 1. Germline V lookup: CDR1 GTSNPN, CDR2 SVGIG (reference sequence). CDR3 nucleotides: TGTGCCTGGAGTCGACAGGGCTACGAGCAGTACTTC. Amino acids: CAWSRQGYEQYF.

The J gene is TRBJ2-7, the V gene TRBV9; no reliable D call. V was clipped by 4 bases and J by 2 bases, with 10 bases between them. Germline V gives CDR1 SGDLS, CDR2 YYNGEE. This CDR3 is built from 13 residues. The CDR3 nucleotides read TGTGCCAGCAGCTCCCTCTCCCCCTACGAGCAGTACTTC. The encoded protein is CASSSLSPYEQYF.

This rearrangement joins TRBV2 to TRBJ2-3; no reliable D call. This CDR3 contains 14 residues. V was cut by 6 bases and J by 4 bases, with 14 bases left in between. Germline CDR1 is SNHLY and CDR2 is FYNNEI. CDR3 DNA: TGTGCCAGCAGAAACCCCCGAAGCGCAGATACGCAGTATTTT. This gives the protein CASRNPRSADTQYF.

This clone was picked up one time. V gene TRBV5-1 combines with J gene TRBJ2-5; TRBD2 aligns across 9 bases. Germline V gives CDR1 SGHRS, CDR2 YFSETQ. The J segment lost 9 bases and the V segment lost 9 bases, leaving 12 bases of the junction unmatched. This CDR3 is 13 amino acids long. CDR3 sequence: CATSPIAGVAQYF. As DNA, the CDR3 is TGCGCCACCTCGCCCATAGCGGGAGTCGCCCAGTACTTC.

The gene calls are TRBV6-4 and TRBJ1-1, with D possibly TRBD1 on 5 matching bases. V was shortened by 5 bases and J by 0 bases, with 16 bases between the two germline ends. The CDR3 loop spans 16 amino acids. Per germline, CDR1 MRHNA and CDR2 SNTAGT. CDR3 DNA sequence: TGTGCCAGCAGTTATTTTTCAGGGTTCATGAACACTGAAGCTTTCTTT. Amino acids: CASSYFSGFMNTEAFF.

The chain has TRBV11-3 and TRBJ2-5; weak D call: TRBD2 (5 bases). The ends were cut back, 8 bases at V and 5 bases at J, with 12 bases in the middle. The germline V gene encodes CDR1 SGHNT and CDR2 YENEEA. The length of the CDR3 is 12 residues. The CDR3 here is CASSAGDETQYF. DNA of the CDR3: TGTGCCAGCTCGGCCGGGGATGAGACCCAGTACTTC. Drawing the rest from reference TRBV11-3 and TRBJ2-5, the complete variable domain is EAGVVQSPRYKIIEKKQPVAFWCNPISGHNTLYWYLQNLGQGPELLIRYENEEAVDDSQLPKDRFSAERLKGVDSTLKIQPAELGDSAVYLCASSAGDETQYFGPGTRLLVL.

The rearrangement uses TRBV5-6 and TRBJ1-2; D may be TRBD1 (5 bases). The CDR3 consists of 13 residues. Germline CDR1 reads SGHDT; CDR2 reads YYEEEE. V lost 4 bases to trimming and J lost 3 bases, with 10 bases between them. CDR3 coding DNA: TGTGCCAGCAGCCGCAGGGCCCACTATGGCTACACCTTC. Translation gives CASSRRAHYGYTF.

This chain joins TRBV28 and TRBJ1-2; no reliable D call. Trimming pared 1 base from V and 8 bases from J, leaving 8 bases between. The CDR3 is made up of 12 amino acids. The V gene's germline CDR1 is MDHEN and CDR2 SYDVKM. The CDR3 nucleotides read TGTGCCAGCAGTTTATATGCGGTGGGCTACACCTTC. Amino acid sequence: CASSLYAVGYTF.

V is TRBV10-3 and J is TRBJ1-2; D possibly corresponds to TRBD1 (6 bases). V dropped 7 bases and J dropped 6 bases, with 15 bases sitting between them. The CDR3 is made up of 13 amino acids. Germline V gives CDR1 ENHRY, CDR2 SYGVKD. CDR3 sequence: CAITDSHTNGYTF. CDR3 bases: TGTGCCATCACGGACAGCCATACCAATGGCTACACCTTC.

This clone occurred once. The CDR3, as DNA: TGTGCCAGCAGTTTATCTCCCGGGACAGAGAACGAGCAGTACTTC. This translates into CASSLSPGTENEQYF. The rearrangement uses TRBV27 and TRBJ2-7, with TRBD1 identical over 7 bases. Looked up from germline, CDR1 is MNHEY and CDR2 is SMNVEV (reference sequence). CDR3 length: 15 residues. V lost 0 bases and J lost 5; bases outside the gene matches: 7.

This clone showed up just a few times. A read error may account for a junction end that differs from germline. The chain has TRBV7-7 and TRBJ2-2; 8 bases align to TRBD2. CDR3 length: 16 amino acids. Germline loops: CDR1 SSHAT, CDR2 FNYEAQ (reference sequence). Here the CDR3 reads CASSLGPSGRPGELFF. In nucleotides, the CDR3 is TGTGCTAGCAGCTTAGGACCGAGCGGGAGACCCGGGGAGCTGTTTTTT. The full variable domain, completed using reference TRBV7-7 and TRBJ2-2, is GAGVSQSPRYKVTKRGQDVTLRCDPISSHATLYWYQQALGQGPEFLTYFNYEAQPDKSGLPSDRFSAERPEGSISTLTIQRTEQRDSAMYRCASSLGPSGRPGELFFGEGSRLTVL.

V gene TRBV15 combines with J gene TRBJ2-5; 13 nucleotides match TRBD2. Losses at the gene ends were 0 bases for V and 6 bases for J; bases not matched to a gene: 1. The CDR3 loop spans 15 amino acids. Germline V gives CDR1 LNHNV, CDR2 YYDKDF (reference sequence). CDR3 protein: CATSRELAGGKTQYF. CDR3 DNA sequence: TGTGCCACCAGCAGAGAACTAGCGGGAGGGAAGACCCAGTACTTC.

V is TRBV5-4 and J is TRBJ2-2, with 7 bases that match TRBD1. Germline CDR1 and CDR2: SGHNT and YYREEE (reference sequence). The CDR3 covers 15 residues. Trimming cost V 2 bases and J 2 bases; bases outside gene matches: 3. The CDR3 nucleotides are TGTGCCAGCAGCTTCCGGGACAGTAACACCGGGGAGCTGTTTTTT. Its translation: CASSFRDSNTGELFF.

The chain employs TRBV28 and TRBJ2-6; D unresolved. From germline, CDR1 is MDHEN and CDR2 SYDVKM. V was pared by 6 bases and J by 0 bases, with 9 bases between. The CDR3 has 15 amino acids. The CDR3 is CASRSGNSGANVLTF. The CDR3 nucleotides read TGTGCCAGCAGATCCGGTAACTCTGGGGCCAACGTCCTGACTTTC.

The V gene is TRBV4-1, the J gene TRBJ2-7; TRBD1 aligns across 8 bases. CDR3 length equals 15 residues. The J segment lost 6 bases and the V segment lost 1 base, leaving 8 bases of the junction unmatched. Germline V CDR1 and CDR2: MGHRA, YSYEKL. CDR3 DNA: TGCGCCAGCAGCCAAGTCCCGGCAGGGGGCAGCGAGCAGTACTTC. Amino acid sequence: CASSQVPAGGSEQYF.